The 18 T cell receptor beta chains presented below share a single source sample, sequenced in a study of early T cells in non-severe SARS-CoV-2 infection. One entry per CDR3 protein, called by TCRdb with MiXCR from the 5' RACE reads. The sample gives around 89,000 distinct CDR3 sequences, roughly 14% of which show up once; around 0.58% is in the top ten. The specimen sequenced was whole blood. Source of these receptors: an adult who was a healthcare worker with PCR-confirmed SARS-CoV-2 infection or an uninfected control (not recorded which).

This clonotype was detected a few times. The chain couples TRBV4-1 to TRBJ2-5; D call uncertain. The CDR3 sequence is 13 residues long. Trimming took off 3 bases at V and 1 base at J, with 6 bases between the two ends. Germline V CDR1 and CDR2: MGHRA, YSYEKL. In DNA form, the CDR3 reads TGCGCCAGCAGCCAGGATGCCCAAGAGACCCAGTACTTC. It specifies CASSQDAQETQYF.

This clonotype was found a few times. The chain joins TRBV5-5 to TRBJ2-2; 10 nucleotides match TRBD1. V lost 1 base, J lost 4 bases, and 7 bases stayed unmatched. The germline V gene encodes CDR1 SGHKS and CDR2 YYEKEE (reference sequence). This CDR3 contains 17 residues. The CDR3 DNA reads TGTGCCAGCAGCTTGATAAGACAGGGGGCAGGCACCGGGGAGCTGTTTTTT. It encodes CASSLIRQGAGTGELFF.

This clonotype has a handful of counts. CDR3 in DNA: TGCGCCAGCAGTGAAAAGGGAAGCTCTGGAAACACCATATATTTT. Translated, it gives CASSEKGSSGNTIYF. The chain employs TRBV10-1 and TRBJ1-3; D unresolved. V was shortened by 3 bases and J by 0 bases, with 9 bases between the two germline ends. The germline gives CDR1 WNHNN, CDR2 SYGVQD (reference sequence). The CDR3 totals 15 residues.

This clonotype appeared a few times. The chain recombines TRBV24-1 with TRBJ2-2; TRBD1 aligns across 9 bases. The germline V gene has CDR1 KGHDR and CDR2 SFDVKD. CDR3 length equals 13 residues. The CDR3 here is CGSRQGEAGELFF. The CDR3, as DNA: TGTGGAAGTCGACAGGGGGAAGCCGGGGAGCTGTTTTTT.

The chain joins TRBV20-1 to TRBJ1-4; 9 bases are a match to TRBD1. The germline CDR1 and CDR2 sequences are DFQATT and SNEGSKA (reference sequence). The CDR3 consists of 15 residues. After removal of 0 bases from V and 8 bases from J, the junction contained 7 bases not matched to a gene. The CDR3 sequence is CSARDPLQGAEKLFF. DNA of the CDR3: TGCAGTGCTAGAGATCCCCTACAGGGGGCGGAAAAACTGTTTTTT.

This clonotype was picked up a small number of times. The chain links TRBV6-6 to TRBJ1-1; TRBD1 aligns across 7 bases. This CDR3 region has 15 residues. With V trimmed by 6 bases and J by 4 bases, 11 bases remained unmatched. CDR1 and CDR2 from the germline V gene are MNHNY and SVGAGI (reference sequence). In nucleotides, the CDR3 is TGTGCCAGCAGCCCAGAGGACAGGCGATCCACTGAAGCTTTCTTT. Protein: CASSPEDRRSTEAFF.

The chain recombines TRBV18 with TRBJ1-1; D unresolved. CDR1 KGHSH and CDR2 LQKENI come from the germline V gene. The CDR3 consists of 14 residues. V lost 3 bases, J lost 3 bases, and 11 bases lay in between. The CDR3 here is CASSPPLRDTEAFF. CDR3 bases: TGTGCCAGCTCACCCCCCCTCCGGGACACTGAAGCTTTCTTT.

The chain combines TRBV29-1 with TRBJ2-3, with D perhaps TRBD2 (6 bases). Germline CDR1 is SQVTM and CDR2 is ANQGSEA. This CDR3 region has 12 residues. V was cut by 8 bases and J by 0 bases, with 9 bases left in between. The CDR3 DNA reads TGCAGCCGCGGGGATAGCACAGATACGCAGTATTTT. Its translation: CSRGDSTDTQYF.

This clonotype turned up a few times. This CDR3 reads CATSRDWNRNTEAFF. Written as DNA, the CDR3 is TGTGCCACCAGCAGAGATTGGAACAGGAACACTGAAGCTTTCTTT. The chain has TRBV15 and TRBJ1-1; the D is unclear. Germline V gene lookup returns CDR1 LNHNV and CDR2 YYDKDF (reference sequence). This CDR3 contains 15 residues. Trimming cost V 0 bases and J 1 base, with 9 bases left between them.

This sequence joins TRBV20-1 and TRBJ2-3; D might be TRBD2 (6 bases). The CDR3 runs 15 residues. V lost 1 base to trimming and J lost 1 base, with 12 bases between them. In germline, CDR1 is DFQATT, CDR2 SNEGSKA (reference sequence). The CDR3, as DNA: TGCAGTGCTAGAGCTATGGGAGGTGGCACAGATACGCAGTATTTT. Protein sequence: CSARAMGGGTDTQYF.

As to this clonotype: This may be a read error: a much more frequent sequence differs by one nucleotide. The genes are TRBV5-4 and TRBJ1-1; 8 nucleotides line up with TRBD1. The CDR3 consists of 16 residues. V shed 6 bases, J shed 6 bases, and the junction held 16 bases outside the gene matches. Germline CDR1 SGHNT, CDR2 YYREEE (reference sequence). CDR3 DNA sequence: TGTGCCAGCATCCCCTCAGGGGGCAGGGCGAATGCTGAAGCTTTCTTT. Translation gives CASIPSGGRANAEAFF.

This clonotype was observed once. The CDR3 bases are TGCGCCAGCAGCCAAGTGGGTGGTGGCGGGGGACAAGAGACCCAGTACTTC. As protein: CASSQVGGGGGQETQYF. This sequence joins TRBV4-1 and TRBJ2-5; 7 bases fit TRBD2. The CDR3 sequence is 17 residues long. CDR1 and CDR2 (germline): MGHRA, YSYEKL. V dropped 1 base and J dropped 2; count of bases not matched to a gene: 10.

In its sample, this clonotype was seen a few times. This chain links TRBV11-2 with TRBJ1-2, with a tentative D call TRBD1 (5 bases). Trimming shortened V by 5 bases and J by 1 base, and 14 bases separated the two germline ends. The CDR3 covers 15 residues. CDR1 and CDR2 (germline): SGHAT, FQNNGV. The CDR3 sequence is CASSISTVINYGYTF. The CDR3 nucleotides are TGTGCCAGCAGCATCTCGACAGTCATTAACTATGGCTACACCTTC.

This clonotype has just a few counts. CDR3 sequence reads: CSARTAASGYTF. The CDR3 region has the DNA TGCAGCGCGAGGACGGCTGCGAGTGGCTACACCTTC. The chain employs TRBV29-1 and TRBJ1-2; D is undetermined. Between the trimmed V and J ends, which lost 7 bases and 7 bases, there was a span of 16 bases. The CDR3 loop spans 12 amino acids. Germline-derived CDR1 and CDR2 are SQVTM and ANQGSEA.

This clonotype has just a few counts. CDR3 in amino acids: CATSKEGFGTEAFF. CDR3 nucleotides: TGTGCCACCAGCAAGGAGGGGTTTGGGACTGAAGCTTTCTTT. This chain links TRBV15 with TRBJ1-1, with D maybe TRBD1 (5 bases). The germline V and J ends were trimmed by 4 bases and 5 bases, with 14 bases remaining between them. The CDR3 runs to 14 residues. The germline V gene has CDR1 LNHNV and CDR2 YYDKDF (reference sequence).

The sample holds many counts of this clonotype. This chain connects TRBV20-1 to TRBJ1-5, with 7 positions matching TRBD1. The CDR3 is 14 residues long. The ends lost 6 bases at V and 0 bases at J; junction bases unmatched: 5. Germline V CDR1 and CDR2: DFQATT, SNEGSKA (reference sequence). The chain's CDR3 is CSAIEGASNQPQHF. The CDR3 DNA sequence: TGCAGTGCCATAGAGGGGGCTAGCAATCAGCCCCAGCATTTT.

This clonotype was counted many times. V and J are TRBV3-1 and TRBJ1-6; possible D gene TRBD1, 6 bases. Per germline, CDR1 LGHDT and CDR2 YNNKEL (reference sequence). The CDR3 loop spans 14 amino acids. Trimming shortened V by 6 bases and J by 9 bases, and 15 bases separated the two germline ends. CDR3 sequence (DNA): TGTGCCAGCAGACAACAGGGCGGGGGTTCACCCCTCCACTTT. As protein: CASRQQGGGSPLHF.

This clonotype has just a few counts. The rearrangement joins TRBV9 to TRBJ2-5; D possibly matches TRBD1 or TRBD2 (5 bases each). The CDR3 totals 15 residues. The germline V and J ends were trimmed by 0 bases and 4 bases, with 13 bases remaining between them. Per the germline V gene, CDR1 is SGDLS and CDR2 is YYNGEE. In DNA, the CDR3 is TGTGCCAGCAGCGTAGCTACGAGGGGTGTAGAGACCCAGTACTTC. Translated, it gives CASSVATRGVETQYF.